These 25 T cell receptor beta chains came from one sample sequenced in a study of control samples from healthy donors and cancer patients. Profiled with immunoSEQ multiplex PCR; TCRdb holds only in-frame clones, not every one. This table has around 140,000 clones, 93% appearing once. Specimen: blood. These receptors all stem from a man between 18 and 29 years old in good health.

The chain has TRBV6-5 and TRBJ1-2; D call uncertain. This CDR3 has 15 residues. V lost 6 bases, J lost 1 base, and 15 bases lay in between. In germline, CDR1 is MNHEY, CDR2 SVGAGI. DNA for the CDR3: TGTGCCAGCAGCGTCGGACGGGAACTTAACTATGGCTACACCTTC. Translated: CASSVGRELNYGYTF.

The chain is built from TRBV30 and TRBJ2-2, with no clear D. V dropped 4 bases and J dropped 1 base, with 13 bases sitting between them. CDR1 and CDR2 from the germline V gene are GTSNPN and SVGIG (reference sequence). The CDR3 consists of 15 residues. CDR3 nucleotides: TGTGCCTGGAACCCGACACCGCTGAACACCGGGGAGCTGTTTTTT. Encoded protein: CAWNPTPLNTGELFF. Using reference TRBV30 and TRBJ2-2 for the parts outside the CDR3, the full variable domain is SQTIHQWPATLVQPVGSPLSLECTVEGTSNPNLYWYRQAAGRGLQLLFYSVGIGQISSEVPQNLSASRPQDRQFILSSKKLLLSDSGFYLCAWNPTPLNTGELFFGEGSRLTVL.

The chain couples TRBV28 to TRBJ1-5; TRBD1 agrees at 12 bases. This CDR3 is built from 15 residues. Germline V gives CDR1 MDHEN, CDR2 SYDVKM. Germline trimming cut 6 bases from V and 6 bases from J; bases unmatched to any gene: 6. The CDR3: CASSWGQGASQPQHF. CDR3 in DNA: TGTGCCAGCAGCTGGGGACAGGGGGCGAGTCAGCCCCAGCATTTT.

The V gene is TRBV4-1, the J gene TRBJ1-4, with D maybe TRBD1 (6 bases). CDR3 length: 16 residues. V lost 1 base to trimming and J lost 3 bases, with 12 bases between them. Germline V gives CDR1 MGHRA, CDR2 YSYEKL. The CDR3 loop is CASSQGLGQSNEKLFF. CDR3 DNA sequence: TGCGCCAGCAGCCAAGGCCTCGGACAGTCTAATGAAAAACTGTTTTTT.

The rearrangement links TRBV18 to TRBJ1-3; D is uncertain. This CDR3 contains 15 residues. CDR1 KGHSH and CDR2 LQKENI come from the germline V gene. V shed 8 bases and J shed 0 bases, with 14 bases lying between them. The CDR3: CASRNDAYSGNTIYF. DNA for the CDR3: TGTGCCAGCCGCAATGACGCGTACTCTGGAAACACCATATATTTT.

V usage is TRBV5-1 and J usage is TRBJ2-2, with D unclear. This CDR3 has 13 residues. The V end was cut by 0 bases, the J end by 5 bases, with 5 bases between. CDR1 SGHRS and CDR2 YFSETQ come from the germline V gene. The CDR3 spells CASSLAGTGELFF. The CDR3 bases are TGCGCCAGCAGCTTGGCTGGTACCGGGGAGCTGTTTTTT.

V usage is TRBV19 and J usage is TRBJ2-5; TRBD2 agrees at 9 bases. The CDR3 length is 17 residues. V shed 2 bases, J shed 0 bases, and the junction held 7 bases outside the gene matches. From germline, CDR1 is LNHDA and CDR2 SQIVND (reference sequence). CDR3 sequence (DNA): TGTGCCAGTAGTATACGCCCGGGACTAGCCCACCAAGAGACCCAGTACTTC. Its translation: CASSIRPGLAHQETQYF.

The chain joins TRBV4-2 to TRBJ2-3; D is ambiguous. Germline V gene lookup returns CDR1 LGHNA and CDR2 YNFKEQ. V shed 1 base and J shed 1 base, with 6 bases lying between them. The CDR3 covers 14 residues. CDR3 region: CASSQVSGTDTQYF. The CDR3 coding sequence is TGTGCCAGCAGCCAAGTCAGCGGCACAGATACGCAGTATTTT.

The chain has TRBV28 and TRBJ2-7, with D maybe TRBD1 (6 bases). The CDR3 is 16 residues long. V was clipped by 4 bases and J by 0 bases, with 16 bases between them. Per germline, CDR1 MDHEN and CDR2 SYDVKM. The CDR3 coding sequence is TGTGCCAGCAGTTCTAGAGGGGGACCGATCTCCTACGAGCAGTACTTC. This sequence encodes CASSSRGGPISYEQYF.

This rearrangement joins TRBV7-9 to TRBJ2-7; TRBD1 agrees at 8 bases. The CDR3 loop spans 17 amino acids. CDR1 SEHNR and CDR2 FQNEAQ come from the germline V gene (reference sequence). The ends lost 5 bases at V and 1 base at J; junction bases unmatched: 13. This CDR3 is CASSGMDRAGQSYEQYF. CDR3 coding DNA: TGTGCCAGCAGCGGGATGGACAGGGCAGGCCAATCCTACGAGCAGTACTTC.

V is TRBV13 and J is TRBJ2-2; 8 bases are a match to TRBD2. This CDR3 has 15 residues. Germline V gene data show CDR1 as PRHDT and CDR2 as FYEKMQ (reference sequence). The V gene end was trimmed by 0 bases and the J gene end by 6 bases; junction bases not matched to a gene: 3. CDR3 nucleotide sequence: TGTGCCAGCAGCTTAGGCGCAGCGGGGGCCGGGGAGCTGTTTTTT. Encoded protein: CASSLGAAGAGELFF.

The rearrangement links TRBV4-1 to TRBJ1-4, with D tentatively TRBD1 (6 bases). V lost 1 base and J lost 8, with 17 bases in between. The germline CDR1 and CDR2 sequences are MGHRA and YSYEKL. This CDR3 comprises 16 residues. The chain's CDR3 is CASSQVWDIPWEKLFF. The CDR3 DNA follows: TGCGCCAGCAGCCAAGTCTGGGACATCCCCTGGGAAAAACTGTTTTTT.

The table lists this clone with a count of one. The rearrangement joins TRBV18 to TRBJ1-1; D remains unclear. V was trimmed by 3 bases and J by 2 bases, leaving 7 bases between them. The CDR3 is made up of 13 amino acids. The V gene's germline CDR1 is KGHSH and CDR2 LQKENI. CDR3: CASSPQFNTEAFF. DNA of the CDR3: TGTGCCAGCTCACCTCAGTTTAACACTGAAGCTTTCTTT.

Concerning this clone: A much larger clone sits a single nucleotide away, making a read error possible. The sample contains more than one DNA sequence encoding this CDR3. V and J are TRBV4-2 and TRBJ2-6; D is unclear. Germline V gene sequence: CDR1 LGHNA, CDR2 YNFKEQ. The CDR3 sequence is 15 residues long. V lost 1 base, J lost 0 bases, and 4 bases lay in between. The CDR3 spells CASSQGGSGANVLTF. CDR3 bases: TGTGCCAGCAGCCAAGGCGGCTCTGGGGCCAACGTCCTGACTTTC.

The chain has TRBV6-2 or TRBV6-3 and TRBJ1-5; D gene ambiguous. In germline, CDR1 is MNHEY, CDR2 SVGEGT. CDR3 length: 15 residues. Trimming removed 6 bases at V and 4 bases at J, with 16 bases between. This CDR3 is CASSHPRVGNQPQHF. The CDR3 DNA reads as TGTGCCAGCAGCCACCCCCGGGTTGGGAATCAGCCCCAGCATTTT.

The chain is built from TRBV28 and TRBJ1-2; 7 bases map to TRBD1. Trimming removed 6 bases from V and 3 bases from J; junction bases left unmatched: 4. This CDR3 region has 13 residues. Per germline, CDR1 MDHEN and CDR2 SYDVKM. CDR3 in DNA: TGTGCCAGCAGCCACGGACAGGACTATGGCTACACCTTC. Its translation: CASSHGQDYGYTF.

The CDR3 nucleotides read TGTGCCAGCAGCTCCTTGGACAGGGATACTTTTACCTACACCTTC. Translating gives CASSSLDRDTFTYTF. The chain is built from TRBV7-2 and TRBJ1-2; 8 positions match TRBD1. J gave up 10 bases and V 4 bases, and 14 bases lay outside the gene matches. This CDR3 is 15 amino acids long. CDR1 and CDR2 (germline): SGHTA, FQGNSA.

The genes are TRBV6-5 and TRBJ2-5; D possibly uses TRBD1 or TRBD2 (5 bases each). V lost 2 bases and J 3 bases, leaving 16 bases between the germline ends. Looked up from germline, CDR1 is MNHEY and CDR2 is SVGAGI. The CDR3 runs to 16 residues. Here the CDR3 DNA reads TGTGCCAGCAGTTACCGTTTTGGAGGCAGGGAAGAGACCCAGTACTTC. It codes for CASSYRFGGREETQYF.

V and J are TRBV4-1 and TRBJ1-1, with D maybe TRBD1 (6 bases). In germline, CDR1 is MGHRA, CDR2 YSYEKL. The ends were cut back, 4 bases at V and 5 bases at J, with 14 bases in the middle. The CDR3 runs 14 residues. CDR3 in amino acids: CASSPREGGTEAFF. DNA of the CDR3: TGCGCCAGCAGCCCCCGGGAGGGGGGTACTGAAGCTTTCTTT.

This sequence joins TRBV6-1 and TRBJ1-1; no clear D gene. The CDR3 loop spans 15 amino acids. Germline assignment: CDR1 MNHNS and CDR2 SASEGT. Trimming took 2 bases from V and 0 from J, leaving 10 bases between them. The CDR3, as DNA: TGTGCCAGCAGTGAAAGAGGTGGGGTGAACACTGAAGCTTTCTTT. Its translation is CASSERGGVNTEAFF.

The V call is TRBV7-9, the J call TRBJ2-1, with a tentative D call TRBD1 (5 bases). The ends were cut back, 3 bases at V and 2 bases at J, with 14 bases in the middle. The CDR3 totals 16 residues. CDR1 and CDR2 from the germline V gene are SEHNR and FQNEAQ (reference sequence). CDR3 nucleotides: TGTGCCAGCAGCTTCAAAGGGTGGGGCACCTACAATGAGCAGTTCTTC. Amino acid sequence: CASSFKGWGTYNEQFF. Together with reference TRBV7-9 and TRBJ2-1, the CDR3 gives the full variable domain: DTGVSQNPRHKITKRGQNVTFRCDPISEHNRLYWYRQTLGQGPEFLTYFQNEAQLEKSRLLSDRFSAERPKGSFSTLEIQRTEQGDSAMYLCASSFKGWGTYNEQFFGPGTRLTVL.

The CDR3 bases are TGTGCCAGCAGCCACCCGGCCGGACGCACGGCTAATGAAAAACTGTTTTTT. This sequence encodes CASSHPAGRTANEKLFF. The chain combines TRBV9 with TRBJ1-4; D uncertain. Trimming took off 4 bases at V and 3 bases at J, with 19 bases between the two ends. This CDR3 spans 17 amino acids. The germline V gene has CDR1 SGDLS and CDR2 YYNGEE.

V usage is TRBV28 and J usage is TRBJ2-6; D is unresolved. Germline loops: CDR1 MDHEN, CDR2 SYDVKM. The CDR3 sequence is 13 residues long. The V end was cut by 7 bases, the J end by 0 bases, with 4 bases between. CDR3 DNA sequence: TGTGCCAGCAATCCCTCTGGGGCCAACGTCCTGACTTTC. Translation gives CASNPSGANVLTF.

The chain is built from TRBV9 and TRBJ2-5; weak D call: TRBD2 (6 bases). Germline CDR1 reads SGDLS; CDR2 reads YYNGEE. The CDR3 sequence is 15 residues long. The V and J ends lost 0 bases and 2 bases respectively, with 11 bases between them. As DNA, the CDR3 is TGTGCCAGCAGCGTAGGGAGGGCAAGTCAAGAGACCCAGTACTTC. Residues: CASSVGRASQETQYF.

The chain employs TRBV7-9 and TRBJ2-7, with D uncertain. Germline CDR1 and CDR2: SEHNR and FQNEAQ (reference sequence). Trimming pared 3 bases from V and 5 bases from J, leaving 5 bases between. This CDR3 has 11 residues. CDR3 region: CASSLKNEQYF. The CDR3 nucleotides read TGTGCCAGCAGCTTGAAGAACGAGCAGTACTTC.